This record covers a single T cell receptor (beta chain). Its antigen is unknown. This sample stems from a study of monozygotic twins with inflammatory bowel disease. Findings of the study overall: IBD-affected twins scored below their healthy co-twins in TCRbeta diversity (inverse Simpson).

The CDR3 runs to 18 residues. CDR1 MRHNA and CDR2 SNTAGT come from the germline V gene. Via template switching, UMIs carrying a 6-nucleotide sample barcode were introduced. TCRdb re-called the 5' RACE reads; one entry per CDR3 protein, DNA not given. The table lists tens of thousands of distinct CDR3 sequences. Sequenced: blood. This receptor was obtained from a human donor with ulcerative colitis or Crohn's disease, or a healthy co-twin of an affected twin (not recorded which). This chain joins TRBV6-4 and TRBJ2-1; TCRdb proposes TRBD1, but this gene call is untestable without DNA. The CDR3 sequence: CASSGSPQGASSYNEQFF.